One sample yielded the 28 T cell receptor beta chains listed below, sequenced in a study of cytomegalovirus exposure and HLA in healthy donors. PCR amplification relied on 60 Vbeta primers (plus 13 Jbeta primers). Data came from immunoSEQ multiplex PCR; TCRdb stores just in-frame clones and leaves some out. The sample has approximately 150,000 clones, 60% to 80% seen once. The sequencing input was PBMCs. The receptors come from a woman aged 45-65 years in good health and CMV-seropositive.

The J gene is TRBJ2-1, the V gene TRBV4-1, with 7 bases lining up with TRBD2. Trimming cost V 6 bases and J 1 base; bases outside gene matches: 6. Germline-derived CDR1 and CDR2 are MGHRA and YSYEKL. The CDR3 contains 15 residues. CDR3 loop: CASSNSGGSYNEQFF. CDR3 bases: TGCGCCAGCAGTAATTCGGGGGGATCCTACAATGAGCAGTTCTTC.

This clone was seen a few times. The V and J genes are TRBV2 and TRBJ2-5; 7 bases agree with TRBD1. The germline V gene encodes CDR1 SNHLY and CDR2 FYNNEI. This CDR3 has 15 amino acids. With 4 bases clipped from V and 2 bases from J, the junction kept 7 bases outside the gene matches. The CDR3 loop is CASSGDRVIQETQYF. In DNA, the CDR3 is TGTGCCAGCAGTGGTGACAGGGTCATTCAAGAGACCCAGTACTTC.

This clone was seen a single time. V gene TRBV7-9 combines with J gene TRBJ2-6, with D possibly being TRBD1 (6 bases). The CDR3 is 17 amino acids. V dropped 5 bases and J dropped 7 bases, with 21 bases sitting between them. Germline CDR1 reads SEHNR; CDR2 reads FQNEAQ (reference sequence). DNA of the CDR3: TGTGCCAGCAGCGGACCTCGGACAGACCCCGGCGCCAACGTCCTGACTTTC. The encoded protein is CASSGPRTDPGANVLTF.

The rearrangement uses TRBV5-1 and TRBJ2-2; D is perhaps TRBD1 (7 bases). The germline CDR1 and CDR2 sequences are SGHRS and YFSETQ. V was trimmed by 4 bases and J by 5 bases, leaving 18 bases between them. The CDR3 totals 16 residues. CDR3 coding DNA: TGCGCCAGCAGCGGAGGGGACAGAACAAGGACCGGGGAGCTGTTTTTT. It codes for CASSGGDRTRTGELFF.

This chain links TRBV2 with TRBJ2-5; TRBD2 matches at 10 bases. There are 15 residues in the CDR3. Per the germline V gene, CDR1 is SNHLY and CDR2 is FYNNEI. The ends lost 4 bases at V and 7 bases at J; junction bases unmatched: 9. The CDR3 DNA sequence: TGTGCCAGCAGTGGGGCTAGCGGGGGTTCTGGGACCCAGTACTTC. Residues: CASSGASGGSGTQYF.

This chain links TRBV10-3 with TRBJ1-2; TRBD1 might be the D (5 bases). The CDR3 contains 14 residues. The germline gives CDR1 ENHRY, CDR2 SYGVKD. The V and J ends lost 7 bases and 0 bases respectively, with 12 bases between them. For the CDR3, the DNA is TGTGCCATCAAGCCGGGGGGAGCTAACTATGGCTACACCTTC. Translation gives CAIKPGGANYGYTF.

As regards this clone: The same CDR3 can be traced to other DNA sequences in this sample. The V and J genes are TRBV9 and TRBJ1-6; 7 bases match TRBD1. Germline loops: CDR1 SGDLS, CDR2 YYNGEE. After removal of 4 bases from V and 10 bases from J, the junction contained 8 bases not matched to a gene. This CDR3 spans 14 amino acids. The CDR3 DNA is TGTGCCAGCAGCCCCAGGGGGAACAACTCACCCCTCCACTTT. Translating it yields CASSPRGNNSPLHF.

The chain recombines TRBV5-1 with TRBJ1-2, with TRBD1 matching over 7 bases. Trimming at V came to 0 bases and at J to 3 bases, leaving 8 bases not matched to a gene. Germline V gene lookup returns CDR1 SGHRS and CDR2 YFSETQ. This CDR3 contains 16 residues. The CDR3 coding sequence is TGCGCCAGCAGCTTGGACGCGACAGGGCCGCACTATGGCTACACCTTC. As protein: CASSLDATGPHYGYTF.

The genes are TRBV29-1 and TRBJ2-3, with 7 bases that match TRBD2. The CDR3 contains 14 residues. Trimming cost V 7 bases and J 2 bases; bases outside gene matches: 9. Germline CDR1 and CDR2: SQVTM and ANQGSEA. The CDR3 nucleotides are TGCAGCGGGAGAACAGCGGGGACCACAGATACGCAGTATTTT. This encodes CSGRTAGTTDTQYF.

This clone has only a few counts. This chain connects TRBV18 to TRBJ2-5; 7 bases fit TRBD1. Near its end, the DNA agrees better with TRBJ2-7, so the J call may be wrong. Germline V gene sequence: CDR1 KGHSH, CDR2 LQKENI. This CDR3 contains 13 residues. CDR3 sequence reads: CASSPGQYYEQYF. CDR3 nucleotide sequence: TGTGCCAGCTCACCGGGACAGTACTACGAGCAGTACTTC.

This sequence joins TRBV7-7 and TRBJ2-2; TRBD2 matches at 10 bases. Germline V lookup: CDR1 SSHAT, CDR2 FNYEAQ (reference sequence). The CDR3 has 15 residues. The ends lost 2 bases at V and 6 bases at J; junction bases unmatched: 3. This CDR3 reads CASSLSGGAPGELFF. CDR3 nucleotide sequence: TGTGCCAGCAGCTTAAGCGGGGGGGCCCCCGGGGAGCTGTTTTTT. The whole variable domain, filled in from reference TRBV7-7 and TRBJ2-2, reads GAGVSQSPRYKVTKRGQDVTLRCDPISSHATLYWYQQALGQGPEFLTYFNYEAQPDKSGLPSDRFSAERPEGSISTLTIQRTEQRDSAMYRCASSLSGGAPGELFFGEGSRLTVL.

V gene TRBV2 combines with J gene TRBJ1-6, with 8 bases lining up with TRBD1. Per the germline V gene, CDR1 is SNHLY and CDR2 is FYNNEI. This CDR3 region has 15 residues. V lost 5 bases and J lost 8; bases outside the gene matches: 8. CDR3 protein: CASSNRGQGDSPLHF. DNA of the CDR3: TGTGCCAGCAGTAATCGAGGACAGGGCGATTCACCCCTCCACTTT.

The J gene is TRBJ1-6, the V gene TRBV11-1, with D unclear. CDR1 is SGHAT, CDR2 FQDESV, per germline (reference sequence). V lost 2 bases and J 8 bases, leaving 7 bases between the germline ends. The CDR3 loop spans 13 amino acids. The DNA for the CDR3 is TGTGCCAGCAGCTTAAAACGGGATTCACCCCTCCACTTT. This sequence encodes CASSLKRDSPLHF.

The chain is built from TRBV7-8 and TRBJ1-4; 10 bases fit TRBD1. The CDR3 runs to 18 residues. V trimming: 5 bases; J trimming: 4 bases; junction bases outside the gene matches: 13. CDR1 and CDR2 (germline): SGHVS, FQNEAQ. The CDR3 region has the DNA TGTGCCAGCAGCGGGTTCGGGGGGACAGGGGCCGTTAATGAAAAACTGTTTTTT. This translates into CASSGFGGTGAVNEKLFF. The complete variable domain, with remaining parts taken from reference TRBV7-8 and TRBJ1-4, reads GAGVSQSPRYKVAKRGQDVALRCDPISGHVSLFWYQQALGQGPEFLTYFQNEAQLDKSGLPSDRFFAERPEGSVSTLKIQRTQQEDSAVYLCASSGFGGTGAVNEKLFFGSGTQLSVL.

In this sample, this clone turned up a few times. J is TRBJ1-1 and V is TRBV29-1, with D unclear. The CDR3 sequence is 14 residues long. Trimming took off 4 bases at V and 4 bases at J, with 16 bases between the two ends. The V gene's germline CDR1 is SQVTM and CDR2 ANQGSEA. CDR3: CSVVTSSRGTEAFF. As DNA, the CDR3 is TGCAGCGTTGTGACCAGCTCCAGAGGCACTGAAGCTTTCTTT.

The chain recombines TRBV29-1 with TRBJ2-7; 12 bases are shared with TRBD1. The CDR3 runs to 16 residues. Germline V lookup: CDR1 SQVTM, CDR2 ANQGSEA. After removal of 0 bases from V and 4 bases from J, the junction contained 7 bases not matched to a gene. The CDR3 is CSVEEGTGGVRYEQYF. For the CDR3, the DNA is TGCAGCGTTGAAGAAGGGACAGGGGGCGTCCGGTACGAGCAGTACTTC.

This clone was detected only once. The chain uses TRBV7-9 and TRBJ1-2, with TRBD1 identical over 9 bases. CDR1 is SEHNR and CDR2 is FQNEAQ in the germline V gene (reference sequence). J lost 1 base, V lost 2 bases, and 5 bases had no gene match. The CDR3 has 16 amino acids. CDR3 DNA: TGTGCCAGCAGCTTAACCAAGGACAGGGGTAACTATGGCTACACCTTC. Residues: CASSLTKDRGNYGYTF.

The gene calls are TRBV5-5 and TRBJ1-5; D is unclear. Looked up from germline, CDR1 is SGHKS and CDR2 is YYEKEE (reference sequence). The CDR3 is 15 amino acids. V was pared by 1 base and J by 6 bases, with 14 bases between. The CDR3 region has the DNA TGTGCCAGCAGCTTGCATGGCACTATCCGTCAGCCCCAGCATTTT. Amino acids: CASSLHGTIRQPQHF.

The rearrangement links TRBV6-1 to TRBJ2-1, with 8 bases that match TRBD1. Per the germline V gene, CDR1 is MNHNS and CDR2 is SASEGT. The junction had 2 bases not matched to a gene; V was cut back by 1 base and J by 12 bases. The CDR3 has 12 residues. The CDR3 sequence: CASSEGTGLQFF. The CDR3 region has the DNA TGTGCCAGCAGTGAAGGGACAGGGTTGCAGTTCTTC.

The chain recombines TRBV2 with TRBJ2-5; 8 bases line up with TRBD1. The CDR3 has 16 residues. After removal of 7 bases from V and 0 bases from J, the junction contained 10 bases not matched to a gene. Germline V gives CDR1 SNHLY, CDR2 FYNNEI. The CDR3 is CASIPGQALYQETQYF. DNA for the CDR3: TGTGCCAGCATCCCGGGACAGGCACTGTACCAAGAGACCCAGTACTTC.

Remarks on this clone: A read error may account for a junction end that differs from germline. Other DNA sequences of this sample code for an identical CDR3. For the CDR3, the DNA is TGTGCCAGCAGCTCGACAGACGACGGAAGAGAGACTCAGTACTTC. Residues: CASSSTDDGRETQYF. This chain joins TRBV7-9 and TRBJ2-5; a possible D gene is TRBD1 (5 bases). Germline lookup yields CDR1 SEHNR and CDR2 FQNEAQ (reference sequence). CDR3 size: 15 residues.

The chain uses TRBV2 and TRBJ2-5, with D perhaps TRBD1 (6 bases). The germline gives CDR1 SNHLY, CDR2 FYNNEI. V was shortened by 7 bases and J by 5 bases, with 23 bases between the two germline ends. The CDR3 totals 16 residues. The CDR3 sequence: CASTHRTNARGETQYF. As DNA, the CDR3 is TGTGCCAGCACCCACCGAACGAACGCGAGGGGGGAGACCCAGTACTTC.

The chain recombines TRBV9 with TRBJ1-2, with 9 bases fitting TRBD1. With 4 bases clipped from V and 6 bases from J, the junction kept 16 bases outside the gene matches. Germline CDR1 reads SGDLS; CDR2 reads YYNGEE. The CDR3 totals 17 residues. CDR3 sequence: CASSLRGDRVTTDGYTF. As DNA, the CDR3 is TGTGCCAGCAGCCTCCGGGGGGACAGGGTCACGACCGATGGCTACACCTTC.

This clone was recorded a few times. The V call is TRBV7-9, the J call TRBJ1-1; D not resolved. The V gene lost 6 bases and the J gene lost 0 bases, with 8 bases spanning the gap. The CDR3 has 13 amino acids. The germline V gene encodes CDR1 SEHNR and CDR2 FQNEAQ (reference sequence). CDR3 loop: CASSRHLNTEAFF. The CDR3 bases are TGTGCCAGCAGTCGACACCTGAACACTGAAGCTTTCTTT.

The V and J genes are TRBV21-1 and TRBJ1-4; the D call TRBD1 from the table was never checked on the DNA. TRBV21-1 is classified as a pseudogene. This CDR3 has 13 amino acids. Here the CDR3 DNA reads TGTGCCAGCAATGTGGACAGCAATGAAAAACTGTTTTTT. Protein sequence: CASNVDSNEKLFF.

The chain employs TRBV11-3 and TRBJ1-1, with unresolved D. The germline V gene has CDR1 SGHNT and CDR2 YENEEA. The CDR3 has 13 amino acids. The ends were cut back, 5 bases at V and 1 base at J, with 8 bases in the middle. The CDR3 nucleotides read TGTGCCAGCAGCCTCCGACAGAACACTGAAGCTTTCTTT. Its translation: CASSLRQNTEAFF.

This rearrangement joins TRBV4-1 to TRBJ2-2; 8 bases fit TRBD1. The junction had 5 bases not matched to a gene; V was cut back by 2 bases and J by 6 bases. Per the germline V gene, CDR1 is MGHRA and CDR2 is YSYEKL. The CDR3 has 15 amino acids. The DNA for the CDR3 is TGCGCCAGCAGCCAAACAACAGGGGGACCCGGGGAGCTGTTTTTT. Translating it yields CASSQTTGGPGELFF.

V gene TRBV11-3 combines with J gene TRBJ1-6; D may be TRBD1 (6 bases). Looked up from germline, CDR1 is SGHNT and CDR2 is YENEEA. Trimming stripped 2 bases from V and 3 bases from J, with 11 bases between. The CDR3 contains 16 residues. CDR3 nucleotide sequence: TGTGCCAGCAGCTTAAAACCCAGGGGCTATAATTCACCCCTCCACTTT. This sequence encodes CASSLKPRGYNSPLHF.